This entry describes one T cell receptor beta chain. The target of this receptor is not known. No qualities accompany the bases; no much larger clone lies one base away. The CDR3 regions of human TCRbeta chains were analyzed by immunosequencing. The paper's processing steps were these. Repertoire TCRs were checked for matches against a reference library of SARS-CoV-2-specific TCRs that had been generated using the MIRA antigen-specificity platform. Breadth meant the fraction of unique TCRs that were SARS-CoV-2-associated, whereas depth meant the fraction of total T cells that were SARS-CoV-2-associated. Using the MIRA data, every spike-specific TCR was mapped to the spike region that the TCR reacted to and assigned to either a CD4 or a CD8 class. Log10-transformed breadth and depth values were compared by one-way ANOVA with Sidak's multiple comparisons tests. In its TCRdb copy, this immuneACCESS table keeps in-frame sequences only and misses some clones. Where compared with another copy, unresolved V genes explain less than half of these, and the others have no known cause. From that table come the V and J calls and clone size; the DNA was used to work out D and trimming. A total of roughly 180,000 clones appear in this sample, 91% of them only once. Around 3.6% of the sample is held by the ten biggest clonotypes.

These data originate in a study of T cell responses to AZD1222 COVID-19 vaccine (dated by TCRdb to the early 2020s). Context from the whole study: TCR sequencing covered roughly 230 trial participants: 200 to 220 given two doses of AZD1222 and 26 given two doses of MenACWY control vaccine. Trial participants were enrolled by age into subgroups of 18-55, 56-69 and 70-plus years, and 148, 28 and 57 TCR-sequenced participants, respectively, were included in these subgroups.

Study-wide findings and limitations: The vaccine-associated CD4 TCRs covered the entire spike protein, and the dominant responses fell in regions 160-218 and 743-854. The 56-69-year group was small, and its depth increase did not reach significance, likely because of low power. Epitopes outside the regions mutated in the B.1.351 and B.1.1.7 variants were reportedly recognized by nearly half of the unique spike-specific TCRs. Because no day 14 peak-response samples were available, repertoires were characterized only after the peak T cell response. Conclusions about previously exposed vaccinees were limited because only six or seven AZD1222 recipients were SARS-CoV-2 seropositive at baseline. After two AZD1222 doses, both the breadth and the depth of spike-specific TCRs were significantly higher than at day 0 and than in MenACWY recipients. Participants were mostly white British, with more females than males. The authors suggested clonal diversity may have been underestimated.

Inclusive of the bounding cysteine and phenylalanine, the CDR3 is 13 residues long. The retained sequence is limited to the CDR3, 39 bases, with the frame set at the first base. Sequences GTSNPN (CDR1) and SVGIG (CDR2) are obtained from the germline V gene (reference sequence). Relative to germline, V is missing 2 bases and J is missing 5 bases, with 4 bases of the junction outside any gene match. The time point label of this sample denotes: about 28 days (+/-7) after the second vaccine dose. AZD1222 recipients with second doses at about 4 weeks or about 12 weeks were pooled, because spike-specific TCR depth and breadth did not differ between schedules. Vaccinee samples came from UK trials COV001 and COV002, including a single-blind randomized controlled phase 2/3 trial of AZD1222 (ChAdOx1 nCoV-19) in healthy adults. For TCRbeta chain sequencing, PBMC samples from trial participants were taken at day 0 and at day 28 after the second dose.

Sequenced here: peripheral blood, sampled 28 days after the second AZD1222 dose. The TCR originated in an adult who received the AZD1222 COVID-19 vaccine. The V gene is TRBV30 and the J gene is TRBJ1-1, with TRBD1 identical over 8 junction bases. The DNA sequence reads TGTGCCTGGAGTTCAGGGGGCAGTACTGAAGCTTTCTTT. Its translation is CAWSSGGSTEAFF.